Listed below are T cell receptor beta chains from one sample, sequenced in a study of shared clonotypes between healthy human individuals. Profiling relied on immunoSEQ multiplex PCR, and the TCRdb table lists in-frame clones only, not all of them. Here the sample spans 450,000 to 500,000 clones, around 80% being singletons. What was sequenced was PBMCs. The receptors here all came from a woman aged 35 to 49 in good health. Some clones in this sample may be carry-over from other donors' samples. The CDR3 runs from the conserved cysteine through the conserved F or W. The D gene is left open where the match is weak. The size entry is marked missing in some rows and otherwise reads once, few, many or a size class.

abundance,j_gene,v_gene,d_gene,CDR3aa,CDR3nt
NA,TRBJ2-3,TRBV21-1,NA,CASSNRSRGLVTDTQYF,TGTGCCAGCAGCAATCGGTCCAGAGGACTAGTCACAGATACGCAGTATTTT
once,TRBJ1-5,TRBV18,TRBD1,CASSPGTGEYNQPQHF,TGTGCCAGCTCACCCGGGACAGGGGAATACAATCAGCCCCAGCATTTT
few,TRBJ2-7,TRBV29-1,TRBD1,CSAQGDRGSYEQYF,TGCAGCGCCCAAGGGGACAGAGGCTCCTACGAGCAGTACTTC
few,TRBJ2-3,TRBV2,TRBD2,CASSPGLAGATQYF,TGTGCCAGCAGTCCCGGACTAGCGGGAGCTACGCAGTATTTT
NA,TRBJ1-4,TRBV14,NA,CASSQGQKEKLFF,TGTGCCAGCAGCCAAGGCCAGAAGGAAAAACTGTTTTTT
NA,TRBJ2-5,TRBV30,NA,CAWSRGSSETQYF,TGTGCCTGGAGTAGGGGATCCTCGGAGACCCAGTACTTC
few,TRBJ1-2,TRBV10-3,NA,CASGENNYGYTF,TGTGCCTCCGGGGAAAATAACTATGGCTACACCTTC
NA,TRBJ1-1,TRBV19,NA,CASSMGAGRGTEAFF,TGTGCCAGTAGTATGGGCGCAGGGAGAGGCACTGAAGCTTTCTTT
NA,TRBJ2-2,TRBV10-2,NA,CASSEGHDTGELFF,TGCGCCAGCAGTGAGGGCCACGACACCGGGGAGCTGTTTTTT
NA,TRBJ2-7,TRBV30,TRBD1,CAWRIQGSYEQYF,TGTGCCTGGAGGATACAGGGGAGCTACGAGCAGTACTTC
NA,TRBJ2-1,TRBV7-2,TRBD1,CASSLYRGDEQFF,TGTGCCAGCAGCCTCTACAGGGGGGATGAGCAGTTCTTC
NA,TRBJ2-5,TRBV7-7,NA,CASSLGVQETQYF,TGTGCTAGCAGCTTAGGAGTACAAGAGACCCAGTACTTC
NA,TRBJ2-7,TRBV6-5,NA,CASSYGRGGEQYF,TGTGCCAGCAGTTACGGCAGGGGCGGCGAGCAGTACTTC
NA,TRBJ2-3,TRBV27,NA,CASSFVGTDTQYF,TGTGCCAGCAGTTTTGTGGGTACAGATACGCAGTATTTT
NA,TRBJ2-2,TRBV5-1,NA,CASSLGRKTGELFF,TGCGCCAGCAGCTTGGGGAGGAAGACCGGGGAGCTGTTTTTT
NA,TRBJ1-2,TRBV6-1,TRBD1,CASRILQGNNSYTF,TGTGCCAGCAGGATCTTACAGGGGAATAATAGCTACACCTTC
NA,TRBJ2-7,TRBV11-2,NA,CASSLTGGTVRTYEQYF,TGTGCCAGCAGCTTAACCGGCGGGACAGTAAGAACCTACGAGCAGTACTTC
NA,TRBJ1-2,TRBV2,TRBD1,CASSAGTGPSYGYTF,TGTGCCAGCAGTGCTGGGACAGGGCCTTCCTATGGCTACACCTTC
NA,TRBJ2-3,TRBV7-9,NA,CASSLFPGLTDTQYF,TGTGCCAGCAGCTTATTCCCAGGTCTCACAGATACGCAGTATTTT
NA,TRBJ2-3,TRBV6-6,NA,CASSPAWRPTDTQYF,TGTGCCAGCAGTCCCGCTTGGCGCCCCACAGATACGCAGTATTTT
few,TRBJ1-4,TRBV5-1,NA,CASSLGSTNEKLFF,TGCGCCAGCAGCTTGGGTTCAACTAATGAAAAACTGTTTTTT
NA,TRBJ2-7,TRBV25-1,TRBD1,CASSEGWDSSTYEQYF,TGTGCCAGCAGTGAAGGTTGGGACAGCTCGACCTACGAGCAGTACTTC
NA,TRBJ2-7,TRBV2,NA,CASSEGVYEQYF,TGTGCCAGCAGTGAGGGGGTCTACGAGCAGTACTTC
once,TRBJ2-5,TRBV15,TRBD2,CATSPRLAGGSGKTQYF,TGTGCCACCAGTCCCCGACTAGCGGGAGGTAGCGGGAAGACCCAGTACTTC
NA,TRBJ2-5,TRBV6-6,TRBD1,CASTHLQGVWQETQYF,TGTGCCAGCACCCACCTCCAGGGGGTTTGGCAAGAGACCCAGTACTTC
NA,TRBJ2-5,TRBV4-1,NA,CASSRLGGVGQETQYF,TGCGCCAGCAGCCGCCTTGGTGGGGTGGGCCAAGAGACCCAGTACTTC
NA,TRBJ2-5,TRBV27,NA,CASSFYGEKTQYF,TGTGCCAGCAGTTTCTATGGGGAAAAGACCCAGTACTTC
NA,TRBJ2-1,TRBV28,TRBD2,CASSRSGTSGKNEQFF,TGTGCCAGCAGTCGATCCGGGACTAGCGGTAAGAATGAGCAGTTCTTC
NA,TRBJ2-2,TRBV29-1,TRBD2,CSVEIAGPGELFF,TGCAGCGTTGAAATAGCGGGACCGGGGGAGCTGTTTTTT
NA,TRBJ1-3,TRBV6-1,NA,CASSEQGPGNTIYF,TGTGCCAGCAGTGAACAGGGGCCTGGAAACACCATATATTTT
NA,TRBJ1-5,TRBV19,NA,CASSINKGDQPQHF,TGTGCCAGTAGTATTAATAAGGGAGATCAGCCCCAGCATTTT
NA,TRBJ1-2,TRBV5-1,TRBD1,CASSWDGQGTNYGYTF,TGTGCCAGCAGCTGGGATGGACAGGGGACAAACTATGGCTACACCTTC
NA,TRBJ1-2,TRBV4-1,TRBD1,CASSLRRDRGNYGYTF,TGCGCCAGCAGCCTCCGAAGGGACAGGGGTAACTATGGCTACACCTTC
NA,TRBJ2-5,TRBV5-4,TRBD2,CASSRTSDNQETQYF,TGTGCCAGCAGCCGGACTAGCGACAACCAAGAGACCCAGTACTTC
NA,TRBJ2-1,TRBV25-1,TRBD2,CASSEMGLAGGYNEQFF,TGTGCCAGCAGTGAAATGGGACTAGCGGGAGGTTACAATGAGCAGTTCTTC
NA,TRBJ1-3,TRBV2,TRBD1,CASSQQGRTGNTIYF,TGTGCCAGCAGTCAACAGGGGAGAACTGGAAACACCATATATTTT
many,TRBJ2-1,TRBV29-1,NA,CSVVASRVGEQFF,TGCAGCGTCGTTGCGTCTCGGGTGGGTGAGCAGTTCTTC
NA,TRBJ2-2,TRBV19,TRBD2,CATKGQAGVAGELFF,TGTGCCACCAAGGGACAAGCGGGAGTGGCCGGGGAGCTGTTTTTT
NA,TRBJ2-7,TRBV5-4,NA,CASSLAGPLSYEQYF,TGTGCCAGCAGCTTGGCGGGGCCCCTCTCCTACGAGCAGTACTTC
NA,TRBJ2-5,TRBV18,NA,CASARAGVGETQYF,TGTGCCAGCGCACGGGCAGGGGTAGGAGAGACCCAGTACTTC
NA,TRBJ2-1,TRBV5-1,TRBD1,CASTLQGADNEQFF,TGCGCCAGCACCCTGCAGGGGGCTGACAATGAGCAGTTCTTC
once,TRBJ2-3,TRBV2,TRBD2,CASSGPAGSTDTQYF,TGTGCCAGCAGTGGCCCAGCGGGATCAACAGATACGCAGTATTTT
NA,TRBJ2-1,TRBV9,NA,CASSVESGVYNEQFF,TGTGCCAGCAGCGTAGAGTCGGGAGTGTATAATGAGCAGTTCTTC
NA,TRBJ1-1,TRBV5-6,NA,CASSLEGGRGTEAFF,TGTGCCAGCAGCTTGGAGGGCGGCAGAGGGACTGAAGCTTTCTTT